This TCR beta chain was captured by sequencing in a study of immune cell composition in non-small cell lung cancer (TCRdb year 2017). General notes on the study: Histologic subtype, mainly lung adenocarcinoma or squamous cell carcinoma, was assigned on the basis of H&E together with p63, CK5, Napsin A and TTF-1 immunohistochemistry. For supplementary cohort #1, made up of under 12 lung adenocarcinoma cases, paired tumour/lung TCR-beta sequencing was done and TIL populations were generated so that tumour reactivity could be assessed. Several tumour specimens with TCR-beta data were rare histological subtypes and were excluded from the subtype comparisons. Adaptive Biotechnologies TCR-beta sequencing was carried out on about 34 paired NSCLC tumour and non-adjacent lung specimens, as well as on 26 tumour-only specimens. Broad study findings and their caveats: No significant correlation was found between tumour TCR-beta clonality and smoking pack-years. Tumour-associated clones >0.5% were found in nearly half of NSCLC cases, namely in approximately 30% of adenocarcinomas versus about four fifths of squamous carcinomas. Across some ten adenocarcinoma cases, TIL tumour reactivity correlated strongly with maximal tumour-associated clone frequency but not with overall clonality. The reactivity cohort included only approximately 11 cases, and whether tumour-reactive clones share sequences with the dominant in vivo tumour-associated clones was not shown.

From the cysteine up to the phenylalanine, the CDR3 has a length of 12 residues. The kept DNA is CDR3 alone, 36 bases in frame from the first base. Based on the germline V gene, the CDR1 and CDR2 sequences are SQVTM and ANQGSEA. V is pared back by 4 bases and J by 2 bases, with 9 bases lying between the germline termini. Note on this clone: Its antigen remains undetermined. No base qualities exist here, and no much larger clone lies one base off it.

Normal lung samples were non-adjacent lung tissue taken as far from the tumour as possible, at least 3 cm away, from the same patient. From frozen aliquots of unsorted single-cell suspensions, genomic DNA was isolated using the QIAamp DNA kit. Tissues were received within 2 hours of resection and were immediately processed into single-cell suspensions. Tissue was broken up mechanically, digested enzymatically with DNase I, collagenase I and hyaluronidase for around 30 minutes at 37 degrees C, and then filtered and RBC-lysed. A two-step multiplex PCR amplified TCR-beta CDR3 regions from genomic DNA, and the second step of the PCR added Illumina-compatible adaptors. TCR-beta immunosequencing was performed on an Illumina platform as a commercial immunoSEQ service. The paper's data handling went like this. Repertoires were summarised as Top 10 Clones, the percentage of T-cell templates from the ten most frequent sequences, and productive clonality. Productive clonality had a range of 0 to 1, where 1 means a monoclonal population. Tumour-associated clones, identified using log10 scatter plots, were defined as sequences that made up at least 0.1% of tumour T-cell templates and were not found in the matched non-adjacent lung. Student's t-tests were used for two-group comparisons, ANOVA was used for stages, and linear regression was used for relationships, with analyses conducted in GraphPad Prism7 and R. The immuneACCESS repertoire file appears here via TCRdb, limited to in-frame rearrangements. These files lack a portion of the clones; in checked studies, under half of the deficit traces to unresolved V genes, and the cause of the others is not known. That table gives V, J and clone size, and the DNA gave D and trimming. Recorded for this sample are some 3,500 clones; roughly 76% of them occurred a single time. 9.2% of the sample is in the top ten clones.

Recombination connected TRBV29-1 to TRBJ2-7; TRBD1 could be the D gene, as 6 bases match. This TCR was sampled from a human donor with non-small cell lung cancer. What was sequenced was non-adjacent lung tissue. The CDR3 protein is CSVVSGAYEQYF. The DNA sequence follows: TGCAGCGTTGTGTCAGGGGCCTACGAGCAGTACTTC.